Reported below is one T cell receptor (beta chain). Clones were read by immunoSEQ multiplex PCR, and TCRdb kept only the in-frame ones, dropping some. Altogether fewer than 400,000 clones are present, about 86% being singletons, with the ten largest covering less than 2%. Germline loops: CDR1 SGHRS, CDR2 YFSETQ. The length of the CDR3 is 15 residues. V was cut by 0 bases and J by 3 bases, with 13 bases left in between. These data originate in a study of Ad26.COV2.S vaccination and SARS-CoV-2 variants. Study as a whole: Ad26.COV2.S arm of COV1001 included the donor.

The sample's treatment: 19 received Ad26.COV2.S at low or high dose, single or two shots; 5 received placebo; per-sample allocation not given. Each sample was drawn 63 days after the first injection (of vaccine or placebo). This material consisted of peripheral blood, taken in a trial of Ad26.COV2.S vaccine versus placebo. This clonotype was sampled from a person between 18 and 59 years old who received the Ad26.COV2.S COVID-19 vaccine or a placebo. The V call is TRBV5-1, the J call TRBJ2-7, with D possibly matching TRBD1 (6 bases). DNA for the CDR3: TGCGCCAGCAGCTTGGGGACAGACTTTAGCTACGAGCAGTACTTC. It encodes CASSLGTDFSYEQYF.